A single sample is the source of the 22 T cell receptor beta chains below, sequenced in a study of T cell changes during pregnancy in multiple sclerosis. Profiling relied on immunoSEQ multiplex PCR, and the TCRdb table lists in-frame clones only, not all of them. The table records roughly 80,000 clones, about 92% of them present only once. The source material was peripheral blood, sampled in the second trimester of pregnancy. These TCRs come from a female donor with multiple sclerosis, enrolled in a pregnancy study.

The J gene is TRBJ1-5, the V gene TRBV18; 7 nucleotides agree with TRBD1. The CDR3 is made up of 18 amino acids. Germline-derived CDR1 and CDR2 are KGHSH and LQKENI. The V segment lost 0 bases and the J segment 7 bases; nucleotides outside the gene matches: 15. The chain's CDR3 is CASSPPYVAGGVGQPQHF. DNA for the CDR3: TGTGCCAGCTCACCACCGTATGTAGCAGGGGGAGTGGGCCAGCCCCAGCATTTT.

V and J are TRBV19 and TRBJ1-5, with unresolved D. The germline V gene has CDR1 LNHDA and CDR2 SQIVND (reference sequence). This CDR3 region has 15 residues. V was clipped by 2 bases and J by 7 bases, with 15 bases between them. The CDR3: CASSISGRREQPQHF. The CDR3 bases are TGTGCCAGTAGTATATCCGGACGACGGGAGCAGCCCCAGCATTTT. Variable domain in full (rest from reference TRBV19 and TRBJ1-5): DGGITQSPKYLFRKEGQNVTLSCEQNLNHDAMYWYRQDPGQGLRLIYYSQIVNDFQKGDIAEGYSVSREKKESFPLTVTSAQKNPTAFYLCASSISGRREQPQHFGDGTRLSIL.

The chain recombines TRBV5-6 with TRBJ2-2, with 8 nucleotides matching TRBD2. CDR1 is SGHDT and CDR2 is YYEEEE in the germline V gene. Germline trimming cut 1 base from V and 6 bases from J; bases unmatched to any gene: 8. The CDR3 contains 16 residues. The CDR3 bases are TGTGCCAGCAGCTTGATAACCACGACTAGCGCCGGGGAGCTGTTTTTT. It is translated as CASSLITTTSAGELFF.

The chain employs TRBV10-1 and TRBJ1-4, with 8 bases that match TRBD1. Looked up from germline, CDR1 is WNHNN and CDR2 is SYGVQD (reference sequence). This CDR3 contains 16 residues. Unmatched junction bases numbered 19, after V lost 11 bases and J lost 8 bases. The DNA of the CDR3 is TGCGCCCGATACGACAGGGGACATTTCAAAACAGAAAAACTGTTTTTT. Translating it yields CARYDRGHFKTEKLFF.

V and J are TRBV10-1 and TRBJ2-3; 10 positions match TRBD2. V gave up 6 bases and J gave up 2 bases; unmatched junction bases: 11. CDR1 is WNHNN and CDR2 is SYGVQD in the germline V gene (reference sequence). The CDR3 consists of 17 residues. CDR3 residues: CASRSGGGPEDTDTQYF. CDR3 nucleotides: TGCGCCAGCAGAAGCGGGGGGGGCCCGGAGGACACAGATACGCAGTATTTT.

This clone occurred once. The V gene is TRBV11-2, the J gene TRBJ1-2; 11 bases map to TRBD1. V was clipped by 5 bases and J by 5 bases; unmatched bases: 7. The CDR3 length is 15 residues. CDR1 is SGHAT and CDR2 is FQNNGV in the germline V gene. CDR3 residues: CASSPGTGGQYGYTF. CDR3 nucleotides: TGTGCCAGCAGCCCAGGGACAGGGGGGCAGTATGGCTACACCTTC.

The chain uses TRBV7-9 and TRBJ2-7, with TRBD1 matching over 7 bases. CDR3 length equals 16 residues. CDR1 SEHNR and CDR2 FQNEAQ come from the germline V gene (reference sequence). V lost 8 bases and J lost 2; bases outside the gene matches: 15. CDR3 sequence (DNA): TGTGCCAGCCTGACTGGTGCGGACAGGAGAACCTACGAGCAGTACTTC. Translation gives CASLTGADRRTYEQYF.

The genes are TRBV19 and TRBJ1-1; 7 positions agree with TRBD1. The CDR3 is 18 residues long. The germline V gene has CDR1 LNHDA and CDR2 SQIVND (reference sequence). With 6 bases clipped from V and 1 base from J, the junction kept 17 bases outside the gene matches. CDR3 in DNA: TGTGCCAGTAGCCGTATAGTCGACAGGGATCCGCGGAACACTGAAGCTTTCTTT. Its translation is CASSRIVDRDPRNTEAFF.

V gene TRBV19 combines with J gene TRBJ2-1, with D tentatively TRBD1 (5 bases). Germline assignment: CDR1 LNHDA and CDR2 SQIVND (reference sequence). V shed 2 bases and J shed 3 bases, with 11 bases lying between them. The CDR3 spans 15 residues. For the CDR3, the DNA is TGTGCCAGTAGTATAATCAGGGCGGTCTACAATGAGCAGTTCTTC. Amino acids: CASSIIRAVYNEQFF.

The chain combines TRBV7-3 with TRBJ1-1; D perhaps matches TRBD1 (6 bases). V was trimmed by 0 bases and J by 2 bases, leaving 16 bases between them. In germline, CDR1 is SGHTA, CDR2 FQGTGA. The CDR3 extends over 17 amino acids. The CDR3 DNA reads as TGTGCCAGCAGCTTAACGCCCGGGGGGGCCCTAAACACTGAAGCTTTCTTT. Translation: CASSLTPGGALNTEAFF.

This clone was found a few times. The CDR3 protein is CASSVVLGAEAFF. The DNA of the CDR3 is TGTGCCAGCAGCGTAGTGTTAGGGGCTGAAGCTTTCTTT. V usage is TRBV9 and J usage is TRBJ1-1; perhaps TRBD1 as D (5 bases). In germline, CDR1 is SGDLS, CDR2 YYNGEE. The CDR3 totals 13 residues. Trimming removed 0 bases from V and 6 bases from J, with 9 bases in between.

The CDR3 loop reads CASSYSPQETQYF. The CDR3 DNA sequence: TGTGCCAGCAGCTATAGCCCCCAAGAGACCCAGTACTTC. This chain connects TRBV5-6 to TRBJ2-5; no clear D. Per the germline V gene, CDR1 is SGHDT and CDR2 is YYEEEE. Trimming removed 3 bases from V and 1 base from J, with 7 bases in between. The CDR3 sequence is 13 residues long.

V is TRBV9 and J is TRBJ2-5; D not certain. The V end was cut by 0 bases, the J end by 5 bases, with 8 bases between. The CDR3 has 13 residues. The germline V gene encodes CDR1 SGDLS and CDR2 YYNGEE. The CDR3 coding sequence is TGTGCCAGCAGCGTAGCGACGGAGGAGACCCAGTACTTC. As protein: CASSVATEETQYF. The variable domain in full, completed from reference TRBV9 and TRBJ2-5, reads DSGVTQTPKHLITATGQRVTLRCSPRSGDLSVYWYQQSLDQGLQFLIQYYNGEERAKGNILERFSAQQFPDLHSELNLSSLELGDSALYFCASSVATEETQYFGPGTRLLVL.

This clone appeared once. The chain has TRBV27 and TRBJ1-1, with unresolved D. The germline V gene encodes CDR1 MNHEY and CDR2 SMNVEV (reference sequence). The CDR3 is made up of 12 amino acids. Trimming left V 8 bases short and J 4 bases short, with 11 bases between. The DNA for the CDR3 is TGTGCCAGCGGGTCCCGGGGCACTGAAGCTTTCTTT. The encoded protein is CASGSRGTEAFF.

The rearrangement links TRBV7-3 to TRBJ2-3; 8 nucleotides line up with TRBD2. Trimming took 1 base from V and 0 from J; bases not matched to a gene: 6. The CDR3 loop spans 17 amino acids. Germline lookup yields CDR1 SGHTA and CDR2 FQGTGA. The CDR3 region has the DNA TGTGCCAGCAGCTTAAGCGGGGGGCCAGCTAGCACAGATACGCAGTATTTT. Protein sequence: CASSLSGGPASTDTQYF.

The V call is TRBV9, the J call TRBJ1-1, with 7 bases matching TRBD1. Germline V CDR1 and CDR2: SGDLS, YYNGEE. CDR3 length: 15 amino acids. J was trimmed by 4 bases and V by 0 bases; bases with no gene match: 6. CDR3 nucleotides: TGTGCCAGCAGCGTAGAAGGGACAGTAGGCACTGAAGCTTTCTTT. Translated, it gives CASSVEGTVGTEAFF.

This chain joins TRBV6-4 and TRBJ1-5, with TRBD1 as a possible D gene (6 bases). The CDR3 is 13 residues long. Germline V gene data show CDR1 as MRHNA and CDR2 as SNTAGT. V was shortened by 2 bases and J by 9 bases, with 11 bases between the two germline ends. The chain's CDR3 is CASSDREGGPQHF. In DNA, the CDR3 is TGTGCCAGCAGTGACAGGGAAGGGGGGCCCCAGCATTTT.

This chain uses TRBV9 with TRBJ2-3; TRBD2 might be the D (7 bases). V lost 0 bases to trimming and J lost 1 base, with 18 bases between them. The CDR3 is made up of 18 amino acids. Germline V lookup: CDR1 SGDLS, CDR2 YYNGEE. DNA of the CDR3: TGTGCCAGCAGCGTAGGTCTCTACGGGGGGCTGGGCACAGATACGCAGTATTTT. Translation gives CASSVGLYGGLGTDTQYF.

The chain employs TRBV19 and TRBJ2-3, with unresolved D. Germline assignment: CDR1 LNHDA and CDR2 SQIVND (reference sequence). This CDR3 spans 11 amino acids. V shed 3 bases and J shed 9 bases, with 7 bases lying between them. CDR3 amino acids: CASSMARTQYF. In DNA, the CDR3 is TGTGCCAGTAGTATGGCCAGGACGCAGTATTTT. The whole variable domain, remainder taken from reference TRBV19 and TRBJ2-3, is DGGITQSPKYLFRKEGQNVTLSCEQNLNHDAMYWYRQDPGQGLRLIYYSQIVNDFQKGDIAEGYSVSREKKESFPLTVTSAQKNPTAFYLCASSMARTQYFGPGTRLTVL.

This chain uses TRBV7-8 with TRBJ1-6; no reliable D call. V lost 0 bases and J lost 0, with 9 bases in between. The V gene's germline CDR1 is SGHVS and CDR2 FQNEAQ. The CDR3 runs 17 residues. This CDR3 reads CASSLALGSSYNSPLHF. CDR3 coding DNA: TGTGCCAGCAGCTTAGCGCTGGGCAGCTCCTATAATTCACCCCTCCACTTT.

The V and J genes are TRBV27 and TRBJ2-2; D is unclear. Trimming removed 4 bases from V and 0 bases from J, with 18 bases in between. The V gene's germline CDR1 is MNHEY and CDR2 SMNVEV (reference sequence). This CDR3 has 18 amino acids. CDR3 in DNA: TGTGCCAGCAGTTCGTACGTCGGTGTCTCCCCGAACACCGGGGAGCTGTTTTTT. Its protein product is CASSSYVGVSPNTGELFF.

The chain couples TRBV10-1 to TRBJ2-2, with D possibly matching TRBD1 (5 bases). Trimming left V 8 bases short and J 1 base short, with 5 bases between. This CDR3 comprises 12 residues. CDR1 and CDR2 from the germline V gene are WNHNN and SYGVQD (reference sequence). The CDR3 sequence is CASGQNTGELFF. The CDR3, as DNA: TGCGCCAGCGGACAGAACACCGGGGAGCTGTTTTTT.